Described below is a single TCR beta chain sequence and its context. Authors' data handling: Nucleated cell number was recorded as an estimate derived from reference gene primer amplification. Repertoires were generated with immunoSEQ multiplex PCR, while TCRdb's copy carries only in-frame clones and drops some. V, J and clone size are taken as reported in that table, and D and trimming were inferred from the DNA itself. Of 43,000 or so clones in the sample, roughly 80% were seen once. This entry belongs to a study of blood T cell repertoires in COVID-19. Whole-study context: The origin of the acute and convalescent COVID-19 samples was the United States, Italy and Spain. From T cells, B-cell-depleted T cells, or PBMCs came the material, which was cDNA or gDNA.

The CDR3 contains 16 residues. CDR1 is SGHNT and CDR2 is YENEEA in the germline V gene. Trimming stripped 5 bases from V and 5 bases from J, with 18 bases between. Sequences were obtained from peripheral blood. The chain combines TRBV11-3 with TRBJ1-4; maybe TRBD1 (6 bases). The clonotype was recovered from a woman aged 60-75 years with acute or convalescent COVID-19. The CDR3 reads CASSHQAGTRNEKLFF. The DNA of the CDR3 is TGTGCCAGCAGCCACCAAGCCGGGACAAGAAATGAAAAACTGTTTTTT.